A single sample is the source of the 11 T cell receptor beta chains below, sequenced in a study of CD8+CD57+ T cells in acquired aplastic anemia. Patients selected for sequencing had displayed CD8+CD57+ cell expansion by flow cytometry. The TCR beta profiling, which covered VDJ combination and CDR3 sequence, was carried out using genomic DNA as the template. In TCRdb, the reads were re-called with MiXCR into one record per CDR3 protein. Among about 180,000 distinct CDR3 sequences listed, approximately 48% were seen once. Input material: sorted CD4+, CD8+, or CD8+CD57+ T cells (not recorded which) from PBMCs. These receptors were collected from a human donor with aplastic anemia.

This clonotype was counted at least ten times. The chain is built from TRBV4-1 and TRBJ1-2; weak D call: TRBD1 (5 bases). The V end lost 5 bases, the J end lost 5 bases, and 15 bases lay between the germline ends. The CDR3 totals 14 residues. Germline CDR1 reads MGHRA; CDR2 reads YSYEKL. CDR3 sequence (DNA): TGCGCCAGCAGCTTCCTGTCGACAGAGTATGGCTACACCTTC. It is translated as CASSFLSTEYGYTF.

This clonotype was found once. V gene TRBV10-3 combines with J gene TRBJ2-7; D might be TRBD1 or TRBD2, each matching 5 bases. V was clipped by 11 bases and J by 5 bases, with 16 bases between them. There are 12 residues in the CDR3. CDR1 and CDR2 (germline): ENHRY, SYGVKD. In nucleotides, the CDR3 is TGTGCCGGGGGTCGAGCCGGCGACGAGCAGTACTTC. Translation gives CAGGRAGDEQYF.

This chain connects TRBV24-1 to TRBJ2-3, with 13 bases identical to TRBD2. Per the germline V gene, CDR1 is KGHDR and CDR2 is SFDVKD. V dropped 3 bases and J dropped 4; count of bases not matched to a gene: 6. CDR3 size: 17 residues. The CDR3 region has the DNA TGTGCCACCAGTGATCCCGGACTAGCGGGAGACTCAGATACGCAGTATTTT. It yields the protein CATSDPGLAGDSDTQYF.

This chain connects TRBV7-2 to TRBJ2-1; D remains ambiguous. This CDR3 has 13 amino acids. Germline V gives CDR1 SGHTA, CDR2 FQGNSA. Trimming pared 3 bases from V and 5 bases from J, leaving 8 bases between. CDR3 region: CASSLSRNNEQFF. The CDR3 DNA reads TGTGCCAGCAGCTTGAGCCGGAACAATGAGCAGTTCTTC.

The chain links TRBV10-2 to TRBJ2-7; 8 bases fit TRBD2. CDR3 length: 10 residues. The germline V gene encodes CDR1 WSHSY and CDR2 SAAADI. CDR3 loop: CAGLACVQYF. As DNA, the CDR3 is TGCGCAGGACTAGCTTGTGTGCAGTACTTC.

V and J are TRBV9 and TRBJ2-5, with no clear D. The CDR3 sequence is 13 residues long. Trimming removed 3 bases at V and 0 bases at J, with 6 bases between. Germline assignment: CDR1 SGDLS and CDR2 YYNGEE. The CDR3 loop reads CASSGADQETQYF. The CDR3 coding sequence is TGTGCCAGCAGCGGGGCAGACCAAGAGACCCAGTACTTC.

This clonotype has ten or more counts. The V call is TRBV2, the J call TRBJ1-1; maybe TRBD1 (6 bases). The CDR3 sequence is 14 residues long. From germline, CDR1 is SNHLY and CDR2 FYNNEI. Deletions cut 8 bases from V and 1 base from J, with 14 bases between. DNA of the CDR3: TGTGCCAGCCGGACCGGACAGACGAACACTGAAGCTTTCTTT. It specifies CASRTGQTNTEAFF.

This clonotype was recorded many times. CDR3 coding DNA: TGTGCCAGCAGCTTAGTGGGACTAGTTCTAGATACGCAGTATTTT. This sequence encodes CASSLVGLVLDTQYF. The chain links TRBV7-9 to TRBJ2-3, with 8 nucleotides matching TRBD2. The CDR3 length is 15 residues. J gave up 5 bases and V 1 base, and 5 bases lay outside the gene matches. Germline CDR1 is SEHNR and CDR2 is FQNEAQ (reference sequence).

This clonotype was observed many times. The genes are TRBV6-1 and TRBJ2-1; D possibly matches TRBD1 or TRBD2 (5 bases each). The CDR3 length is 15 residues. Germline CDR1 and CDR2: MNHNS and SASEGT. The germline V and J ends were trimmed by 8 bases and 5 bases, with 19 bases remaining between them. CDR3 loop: CASARSRDPNNEQFF. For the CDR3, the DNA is TGTGCCAGCGCCCGTTCTAGGGACCCGAACAATGAGCAGTTCTTC.

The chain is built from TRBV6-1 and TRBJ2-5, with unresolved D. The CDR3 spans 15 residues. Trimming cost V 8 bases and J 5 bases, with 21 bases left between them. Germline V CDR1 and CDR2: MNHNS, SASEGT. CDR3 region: CASGTSLQSTETQYF. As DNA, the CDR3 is TGTGCCAGCGGTACGTCACTACAGTCAACTGAGACCCAGTACTTC.

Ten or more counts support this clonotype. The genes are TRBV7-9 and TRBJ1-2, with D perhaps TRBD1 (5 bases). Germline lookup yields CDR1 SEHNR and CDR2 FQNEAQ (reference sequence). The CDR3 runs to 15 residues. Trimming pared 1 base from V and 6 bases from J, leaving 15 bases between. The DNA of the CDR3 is TGTGCCAGCAGCTTAGAGGTGACAGCGGGTGATGGCTACACCTTC. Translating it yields CASSLEVTAGDGYTF.